This T cell receptor (beta chain) stems from a study of blood T cell repertoires in COVID-19. Study-wide background: Donors in the United States, Italy and Spain gave samples during acute or convalescent COVID-19.

The authors' processing: Using reference gene primer amplification, nucleated cell counts were estimated. The table came from immunoSEQ multiplex PCR; TCRdb's copy has only in-frame clones and leaves some out. That table is the source of V, J and clone size, and D and trimming were worked out from the DNA. The data show 90,000 to 140,000 clones, approximately 72% seen once. The junction had 6 bases not matched to a gene; V was cut back by 5 bases and J by 5 bases. Germline CDR1 and CDR2: SQVTM and ANQGSEA. There are 14 residues in the CDR3. This clonotype was obtained from a woman in her seventies with acute or convalescent COVID-19. This chain connects TRBV29-1 to TRBJ1-6; 7 nucleotides agree with TRBD1. The sequenced material came from peripheral blood. CDR3 region: CSVKQGPDNSPLHF. For the CDR3, the DNA is TGCAGCGTTAAACAGGGGCCAGATAATTCACCCCTCCACTTT.